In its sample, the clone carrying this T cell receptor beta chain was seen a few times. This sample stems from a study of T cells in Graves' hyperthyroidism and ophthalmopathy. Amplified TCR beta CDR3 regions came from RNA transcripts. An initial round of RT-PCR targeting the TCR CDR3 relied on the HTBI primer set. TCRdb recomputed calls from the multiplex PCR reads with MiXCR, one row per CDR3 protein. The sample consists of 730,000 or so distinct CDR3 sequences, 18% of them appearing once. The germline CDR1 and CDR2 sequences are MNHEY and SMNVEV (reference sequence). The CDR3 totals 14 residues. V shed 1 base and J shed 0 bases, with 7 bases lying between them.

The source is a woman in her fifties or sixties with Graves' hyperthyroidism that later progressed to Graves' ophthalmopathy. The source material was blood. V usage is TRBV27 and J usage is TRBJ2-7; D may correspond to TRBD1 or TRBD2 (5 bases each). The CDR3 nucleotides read TGTGCCAGCAGTTTATGGGGGAGCTCCTACGAGCAGTACTTC. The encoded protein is CASSLWGSSYEQYF.